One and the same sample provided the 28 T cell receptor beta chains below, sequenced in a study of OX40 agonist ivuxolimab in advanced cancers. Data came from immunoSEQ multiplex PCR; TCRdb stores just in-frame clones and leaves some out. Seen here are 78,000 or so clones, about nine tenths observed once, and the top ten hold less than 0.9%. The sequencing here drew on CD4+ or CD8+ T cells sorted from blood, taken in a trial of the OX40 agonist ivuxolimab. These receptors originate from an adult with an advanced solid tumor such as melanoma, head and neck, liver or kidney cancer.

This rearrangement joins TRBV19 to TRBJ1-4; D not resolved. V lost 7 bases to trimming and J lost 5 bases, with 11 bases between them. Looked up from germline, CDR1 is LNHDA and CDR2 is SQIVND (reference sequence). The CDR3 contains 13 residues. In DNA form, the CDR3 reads TGTGCCAGTACGGAGAGATTCAATGAAAAACTGTTTTTT. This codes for CASTERFNEKLFF.

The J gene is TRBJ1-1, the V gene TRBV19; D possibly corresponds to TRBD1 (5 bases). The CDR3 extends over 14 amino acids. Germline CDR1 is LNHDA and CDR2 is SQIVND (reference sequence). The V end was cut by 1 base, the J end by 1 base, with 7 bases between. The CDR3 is CASSIGTQNTEAFF. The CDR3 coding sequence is TGTGCCAGTAGTATAGGGACACAGAACACTGAAGCTTTCTTT.

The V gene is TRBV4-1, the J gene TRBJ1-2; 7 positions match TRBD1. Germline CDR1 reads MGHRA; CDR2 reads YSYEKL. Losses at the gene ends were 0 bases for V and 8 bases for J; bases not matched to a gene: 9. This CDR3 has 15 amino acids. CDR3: CASSQDWSRGLGYTF. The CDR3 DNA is TGCGCCAGCAGCCAAGATTGGTCTAGGGGGCTAGGCTACACCTTC.

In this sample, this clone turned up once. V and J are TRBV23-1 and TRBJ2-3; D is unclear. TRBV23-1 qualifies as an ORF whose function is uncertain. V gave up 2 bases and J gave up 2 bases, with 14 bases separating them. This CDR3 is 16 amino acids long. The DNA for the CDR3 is TGCGCCAGCAGTCAACCCAATATCAGTGACACAGATACGCAGTATTTT. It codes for CASSQPNISDTDTQYF.

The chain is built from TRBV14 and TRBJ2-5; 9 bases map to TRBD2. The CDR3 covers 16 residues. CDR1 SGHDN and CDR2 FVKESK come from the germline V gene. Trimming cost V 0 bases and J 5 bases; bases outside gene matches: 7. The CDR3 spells CASSQDRGLAGETQYF. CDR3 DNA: TGTGCCAGCAGCCAAGATAGGGGACTAGCCGGGGAGACCCAGTACTTC.

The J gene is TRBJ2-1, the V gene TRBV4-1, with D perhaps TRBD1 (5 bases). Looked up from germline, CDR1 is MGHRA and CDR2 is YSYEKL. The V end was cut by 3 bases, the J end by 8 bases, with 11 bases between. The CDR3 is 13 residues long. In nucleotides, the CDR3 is TGCGCCAGCAGCCAGCCCCAAGGGGATGAGCAGTTCTTC. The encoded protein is CASSQPQGDEQFF.

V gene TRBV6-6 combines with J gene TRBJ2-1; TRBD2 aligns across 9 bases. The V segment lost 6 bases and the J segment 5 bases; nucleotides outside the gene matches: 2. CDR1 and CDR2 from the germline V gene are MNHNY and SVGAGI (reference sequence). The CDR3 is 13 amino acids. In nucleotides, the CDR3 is TGTGCCAGCAGAAAGCGGGGGGACAATGAGCAGTTCTTC. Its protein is CASRKRGDNEQFF.

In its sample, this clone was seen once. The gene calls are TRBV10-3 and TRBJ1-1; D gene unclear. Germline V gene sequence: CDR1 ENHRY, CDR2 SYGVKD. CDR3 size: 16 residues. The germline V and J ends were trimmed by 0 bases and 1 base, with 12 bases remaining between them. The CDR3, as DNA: TGTGCCATCAGTGAGTCGAAGGGAGTCAAGAACACTGAAGCTTTCTTT. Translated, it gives CAISESKGVKNTEAFF.

CDR3 residues: CAGREGAFGNTIYF. CDR3 DNA sequence: TGTGCCGGTCGGGAGGGGGCGTTTGGAAACACCATATATTTT. The chain employs TRBV6-1 and TRBJ1-3, with 7 positions matching TRBD1. Per the germline V gene, CDR1 is MNHNS and CDR2 is SASEGT. V trimming: 11 bases; J trimming: 3 bases; junction bases outside the gene matches: 10. There are 14 residues in the CDR3.

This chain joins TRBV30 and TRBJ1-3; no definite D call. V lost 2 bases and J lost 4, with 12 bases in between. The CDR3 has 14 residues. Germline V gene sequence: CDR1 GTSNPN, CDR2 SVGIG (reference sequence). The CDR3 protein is CAWSPDFSGNTIYF. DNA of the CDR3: TGTGCCTGGAGTCCGGATTTTTCCGGAAACACCATATATTTT.

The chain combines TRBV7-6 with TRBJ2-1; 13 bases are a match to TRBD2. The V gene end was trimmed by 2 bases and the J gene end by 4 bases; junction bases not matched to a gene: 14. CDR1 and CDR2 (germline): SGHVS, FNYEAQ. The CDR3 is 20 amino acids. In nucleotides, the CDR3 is TGTGCCAGCAGCTTACCAGACAGGGCCACTAGCGGGGGGGAGTACAATGAGCAGTTCTTC. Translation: CASSLPDRATSGGEYNEQFF.

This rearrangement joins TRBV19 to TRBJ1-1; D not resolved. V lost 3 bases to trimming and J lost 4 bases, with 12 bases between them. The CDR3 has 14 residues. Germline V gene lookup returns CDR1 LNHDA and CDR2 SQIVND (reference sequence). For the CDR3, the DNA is TGTGCCAGTAGTATCACGGCTGGTAGCACTGAAGCTTTCTTT. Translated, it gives CASSITAGSTEAFF.

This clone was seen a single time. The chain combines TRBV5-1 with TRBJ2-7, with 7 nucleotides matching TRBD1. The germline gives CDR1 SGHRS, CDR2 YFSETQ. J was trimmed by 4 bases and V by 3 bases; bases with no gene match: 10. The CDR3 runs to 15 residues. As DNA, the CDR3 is TGCGCCAGCAGCTATGATGGGACAGCCCCGTACGAGCAGTACTTC. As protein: CASSYDGTAPYEQYF.

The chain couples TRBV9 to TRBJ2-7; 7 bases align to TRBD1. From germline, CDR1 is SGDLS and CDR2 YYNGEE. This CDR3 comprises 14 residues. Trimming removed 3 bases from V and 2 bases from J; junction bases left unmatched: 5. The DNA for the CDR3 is TGTGCCAGCAGCGAAAGACAGGGAGCCTACGAGCAGTACTTC. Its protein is CASSERQGAYEQYF.

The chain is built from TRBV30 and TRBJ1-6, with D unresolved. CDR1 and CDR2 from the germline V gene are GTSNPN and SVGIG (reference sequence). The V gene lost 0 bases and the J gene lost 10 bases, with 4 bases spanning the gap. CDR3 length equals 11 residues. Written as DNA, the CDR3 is TGTGCCTGGAGTGTACAATCACCCCTCCACTTT. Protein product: CAWSVQSPLHF. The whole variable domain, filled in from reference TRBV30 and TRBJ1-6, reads SQTIHQWPATLVQPVGSPLSLECTVEGTSNPNLYWYRQAAGRGLQLLFYSVGIGQISSEVPQNLSASRPQDRQFILSSKKLLLSDSGFYLCAWSVQSPLHFGNGTRLTVT.

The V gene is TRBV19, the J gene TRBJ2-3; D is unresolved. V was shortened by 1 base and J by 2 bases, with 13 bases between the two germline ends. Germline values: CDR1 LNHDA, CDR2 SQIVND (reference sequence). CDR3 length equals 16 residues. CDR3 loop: CASSIGVSRSTDTQYF. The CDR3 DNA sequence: TGTGCCAGTAGTATAGGGGTCAGCCGATCCACAGATACGCAGTATTTT.

CDR3 in amino acids: CASSYGQGAGETQYF. As DNA, the CDR3 is TGTGCCAGCAGTTACGGGCAGGGGGCCGGAGAGACCCAGTACTTC. The J gene is TRBJ2-5, the V gene TRBV6-5; 8 nucleotides line up with TRBD1. The CDR3 is 15 residues long. Germline values: CDR1 MNHEY, CDR2 SVGAGI. The J segment lost 4 bases and the V segment lost 2 bases, leaving 6 bases of the junction unmatched.

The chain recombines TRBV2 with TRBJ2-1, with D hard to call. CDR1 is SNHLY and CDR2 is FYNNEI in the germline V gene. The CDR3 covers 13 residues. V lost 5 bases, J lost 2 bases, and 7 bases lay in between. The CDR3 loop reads CASSPWAYNEQFF. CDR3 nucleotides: TGTGCCAGCAGTCCATGGGCCTACAATGAGCAGTTCTTC.

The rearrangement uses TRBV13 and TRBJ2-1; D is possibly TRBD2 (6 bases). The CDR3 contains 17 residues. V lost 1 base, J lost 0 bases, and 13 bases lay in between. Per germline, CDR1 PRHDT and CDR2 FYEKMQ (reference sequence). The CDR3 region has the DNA TGTGCCAGCAGCTTAGAGGGGCGGGGTAGCTCCTACAATGAGCAGTTCTTC. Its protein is CASSLEGRGSSYNEQFF.

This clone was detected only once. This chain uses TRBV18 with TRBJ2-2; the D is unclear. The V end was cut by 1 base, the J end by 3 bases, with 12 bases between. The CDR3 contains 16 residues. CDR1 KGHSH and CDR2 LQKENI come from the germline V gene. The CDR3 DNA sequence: TGTGCCAGCTCACCACAGGGTTCTGGCTACACCGGGGAGCTGTTTTTT. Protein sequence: CASSPQGSGYTGELFF.

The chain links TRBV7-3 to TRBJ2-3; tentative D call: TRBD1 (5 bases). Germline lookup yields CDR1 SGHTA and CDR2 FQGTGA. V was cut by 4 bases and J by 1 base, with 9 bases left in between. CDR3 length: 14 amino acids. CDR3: CASSSQGGTDTQYF. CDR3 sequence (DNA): TGTGCCAGCAGCTCCCAGGGTGGCACAGATACGCAGTATTTT.

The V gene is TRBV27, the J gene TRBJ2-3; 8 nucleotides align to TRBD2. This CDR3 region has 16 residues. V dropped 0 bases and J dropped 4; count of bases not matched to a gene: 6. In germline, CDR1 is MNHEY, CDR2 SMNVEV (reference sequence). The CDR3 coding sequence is TGTGCCAGCAGTTTATCGGGGACTAGTCGATCAGATACGCAGTATTTT. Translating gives CASSLSGTSRSDTQYF.

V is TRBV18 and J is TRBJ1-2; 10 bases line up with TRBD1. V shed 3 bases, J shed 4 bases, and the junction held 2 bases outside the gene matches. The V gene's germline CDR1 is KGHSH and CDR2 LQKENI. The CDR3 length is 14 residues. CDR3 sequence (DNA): TGTGCCAGCTCACCGGGACAGGGGATCTATGGCTACACCTTC. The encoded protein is CASSPGQGIYGYTF.

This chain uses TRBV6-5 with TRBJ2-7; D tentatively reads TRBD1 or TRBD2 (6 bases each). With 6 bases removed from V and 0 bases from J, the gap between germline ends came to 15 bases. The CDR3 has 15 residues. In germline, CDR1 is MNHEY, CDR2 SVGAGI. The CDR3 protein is CASSPTGAGSYEQYF. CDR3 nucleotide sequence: TGTGCCAGCAGCCCAACGGGGGCTGGCTCCTACGAGCAGTACTTC.

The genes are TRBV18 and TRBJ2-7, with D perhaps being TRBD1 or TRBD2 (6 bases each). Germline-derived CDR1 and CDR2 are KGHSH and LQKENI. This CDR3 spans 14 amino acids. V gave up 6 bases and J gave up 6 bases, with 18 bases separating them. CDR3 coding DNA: TGTGCCAGCTCTCCCGGGGGCAGGGGCAGCGAGCAGTACTTC. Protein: CASSPGGRGSEQYF. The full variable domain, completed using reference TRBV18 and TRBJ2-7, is NAGVMQNPRHLVRRRGQEARLRCSPMKGHSHVYWYRQLPEEGLKFMVYLQKENIIDESGMPKERFSAEFPKEGPSILRIQQVVRGDSAAYFCASSPGGRGSEQYFGPGTRLTVT.

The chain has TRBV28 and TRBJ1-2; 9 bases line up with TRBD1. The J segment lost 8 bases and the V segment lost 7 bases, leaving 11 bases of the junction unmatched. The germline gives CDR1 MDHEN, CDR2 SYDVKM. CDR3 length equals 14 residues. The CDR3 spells CASNTQQGAGGYTF. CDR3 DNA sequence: TGTGCCAGCAACACTCAACAGGGGGCAGGCGGCTACACCTTC.

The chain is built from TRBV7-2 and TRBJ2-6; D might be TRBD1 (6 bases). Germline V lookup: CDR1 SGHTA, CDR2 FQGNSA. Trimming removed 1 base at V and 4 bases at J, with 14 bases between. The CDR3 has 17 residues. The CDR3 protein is CASSLVVGGSGANVLTF. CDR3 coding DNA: TGTGCCAGCAGCTTAGTGGTTGGGGGCTCGGGGGCCAACGTCCTGACTTTC.

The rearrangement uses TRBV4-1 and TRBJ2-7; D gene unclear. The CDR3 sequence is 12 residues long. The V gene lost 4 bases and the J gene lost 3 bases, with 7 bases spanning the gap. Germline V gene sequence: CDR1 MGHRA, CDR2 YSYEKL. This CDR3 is CASSPQGYEQYF. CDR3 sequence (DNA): TGCGCCAGCAGCCCTCAAGGCTACGAGCAGTACTTC.